A selection of T cell receptor beta chains follows, all from one sample in a study of blood T cell repertoires in COVID-19. Generated by immunoSEQ multiplex PCR, the TCRdb table keeps only in-frame clones and is missing some. The sample has about 28,000 clones; roughly 87% are singletons. The source material was peripheral blood. These receptors were obtained from a man in his sixties with COVID-19, enrolled during active disease. Each CDR3 is given with its conserved first and last residue. Fields, in order: clone size, D gene, V gene, J gene, CDR3 protein, CDR3 DNA. A D gene is named only where the DNA matches it firmly. Some rows have no size entry. The others give once, few or many, or a class for an expanded clone.

NA	NA	TRBV19	TRBJ2-1	CASRGLATHEQFF	TGTGCCAGTAGGGGACTCGCGACTCATGAGCAGTTCTTC
NA	NA	TRBV12-3/TRBV12-4	TRBJ1-2	CASSDSSNDGYTF	TGTGCCAGCAGCGACAGCTCAAACGACGGCTACACCTTC
once	NA	TRBV11-2	TRBJ2-3	CASSHPGTDTQYF	TGTGCCAGCAGCCACCCAGGTACAGATACGCAGTATTTT
NA	TRBD1	TRBV5-6	TRBJ2-2	CASSLVGQAYTGELFF	TGTGCCAGCAGCTTGGTGGGACAGGCTTACACCGGGGAGCTGTTTTTT
NA	NA	TRBV16	TRBJ1-3	CASSQATGSGNTIYF	TGTGCCAGCAGCCAGGCGACAGGCTCTGGAAACACCATATATTTT
NA	NA	TRBV28	TRBJ2-2	CASSFRAGELFF	TGTGCCAGCAGTTTCCGCGCCGGGGAGCTGTTTTTT
NA	NA	TRBV28	TRBJ1-4	CASSFRREGSNEKLFF	TGTGCCAGCAGTTTCCGGAGAGAGGGCAGTAATGAAAAACTGTTTTTT
NA	NA	TRBV7-9	TRBJ1-1	CASSLGQEVEAFF	TGTGCCAGCAGCCTAGGCCAGGAGGTCGAAGCTTTCTTT
NA	NA	TRBV10-2	TRBJ2-7	CASSATASTYEQYF	TGCGCCAGCAGTGCCACAGCAAGCACTTACGAGCAGTACTTC
NA	TRBD2	TRBV5-1	TRBJ2-1	CASSPIAGELYEQFF	TGCGCCAGCAGCCCAATAGCGGGAGAGCTATATGAGCAGTTCTTC
NA	TRBD1	TRBV6-1	TRBJ2-1	CASSEGTGGYNEQFF	TGTGCCAGCAGTGAAGGGACAGGGGGTTACAATGAGCAGTTCTTC
NA	TRBD1	TRBV25-1	TRBJ1-1	CASRGQGNTEAFF	TGTGCCAGCAGGGGACAGGGGAACACTGAAGCTTTCTTT
NA	NA	TRBV9	TRBJ1-4	CASSVTPSDEKLFF	TGTGCCAGCAGCGTAACGCCCTCGGATGAAAAACTGTTTTTT
NA	NA	TRBV4-1	TRBJ2-3	CASSQGGSGTDTQYF	TGCGCCAGCAGCCAAGGGGGTAGCGGCACAGATACGCAGTATTTT